The 32 T cell receptor beta chains below were found in one sample sequenced in a study of blood T cell repertoires in COVID-19 (dated by TCRdb to about 2020). The library was obtained by the immunoSEQ multiplex PCR assay. Held by TCRdb, this immuneACCESS table contains in-frame sequences only and omits some clones. Under half of the omission traces to an unresolved V gene where checked; the cause of the rest is unknown. The sample yields 140,000 or so clones; 70% to 90% were counted once. The top ten clonotypes cover 1.8% of the sample. The source material was peripheral blood. These receptors originate from a man between 65 and 85 years old with acute or convalescent COVID-19.

The chain has TRBV27 and TRBJ1-5; 7 bases are a match to TRBD1. Germline CDR1 and CDR2: MNHEY and SMNVEV (reference sequence). V gave up 5 bases and J gave up 4 bases; unmatched junction bases: 2. The CDR3 has 13 residues. CDR3 in amino acids: CASSTDRNQPQHF. Written as DNA, the CDR3 is TGTGCCAGCAGTACGGACAGGAATCAGCCCCAGCATTTT.

The CDR3 sequence: CASSSQREGLDEQYF. In DNA, the CDR3 is TGCGCCAGCAGTTCCCAGCGGGAGGGTCTCGACGAGCAGTACTTC. The chain carries TRBV10-1 and TRBJ2-7, with 10 positions matching TRBD2. The CDR3 is 15 residues long. Germline CDR1 reads WNHNN; CDR2 reads SYGVQD (reference sequence). V shed 5 bases, J shed 5 bases, and the junction held 9 bases outside the gene matches.

The rearrangement joins TRBV20-1 to TRBJ2-3, with 12 bases that match TRBD2. The germline V gene encodes CDR1 DFQATT and CDR2 SNEGSKA (reference sequence). This CDR3 has 13 residues. The V gene end was trimmed by 3 bases and the J gene end by 12 bases; junction bases not matched to a gene: 7. The CDR3 is CSASRLAGEAQYF. The CDR3 region has the DNA TGCAGTGCTAGTCGACTAGCGGGGGAGGCTCAGTATTTT.

V is TRBV6-4 and J is TRBJ2-3, with a weak D call TRBD1 (5 bases). The V gene's germline CDR1 is MRHNA and CDR2 SNTAGT. V was cut by 6 bases and J by 2 bases, with 9 bases left in between. The CDR3 is made up of 13 amino acids. The CDR3 DNA sequence: TGTGCCAGCAGAGGGGAATACACAGATACGCAGTATTTT. This gives the protein CASRGEYTDTQYF.

This rearrangement joins TRBV5-4 to TRBJ1-5; D is uncertain. Per the germline V gene, CDR1 is SGHNT and CDR2 is YYREEE (reference sequence). Deletions cut 10 bases from V and 4 bases from J, with 12 bases between. The CDR3 runs to 12 residues. CDR3 DNA: TGTGCCGAGTACTGGCGGAATCAGCCCCAGCATTTT. Residues: CAEYWRNQPQHF.

The rearrangement joins TRBV19 to TRBJ1-2, with TRBD1 as a possible D gene (6 bases). Trimming removed 6 bases from V and 7 bases from J, with 21 bases in between. The CDR3 loop spans 15 amino acids. Germline assignment: CDR1 LNHDA and CDR2 SQIVND (reference sequence). CDR3: CASRNSRGSRSGYTF. For the CDR3, the DNA is TGTGCCAGTAGGAATTCCAGGGGATCGCGTTCTGGCTACACCTTC.

Comments on this clone: The sample contains more than one DNA sequence encoding this CDR3. This sequence joins TRBV3-1 (or the pseudogene TRBV3-2) and TRBJ1-5; maybe TRBD1 (6 bases). V gave up 1 base and J gave up 2 bases, with 12 bases separating them. The germline V gene has CDR1 LGHDT and CDR2 YNNKEL (reference sequence). This CDR3 has 16 amino acids. In DNA form, the CDR3 reads TGTGCCAGCAGCCAAGGAGGTGGGGGCGGCAATCAGCCCCAGCATTTT. The encoded protein is CASSQGGGGGNQPQHF.

V and J are TRBV7-9 and TRBJ1-3; D is undetermined. The CDR3 totals 13 residues. Trimming took 7 bases from V and 7 from J, leaving 14 bases between them. The germline V gene encodes CDR1 SEHNR and CDR2 FQNEAQ (reference sequence). The CDR3 DNA sequence: TGTGCCAGCAAGCAGCAGGTGGATAACACCATATATTTT. Translating it yields CASKQQVDNTIYF.

CDR3 DNA sequence: TGTGCCAGCAGGGAGGTCGGGTATGGCTACACCTTC. This translates into CASREVGYGYTF. J is TRBJ1-2 and V is TRBV28; D unresolved. CDR3 size: 12 residues. V dropped 6 bases and J dropped 5 bases, with 10 bases sitting between them. From germline, CDR1 is MDHEN and CDR2 SYDVKM.

This chain connects TRBV2 to TRBJ2-7, with 7 bases aligning to TRBD1. The V gene end was trimmed by 6 bases and the J gene end by 0 bases; junction bases not matched to a gene: 8. This CDR3 has 15 amino acids. CDR1 is SNHLY and CDR2 is FYNNEI in the germline V gene. The CDR3 loop reads CASSPRQGASYEQYF. Here the CDR3 DNA reads TGTGCCAGCAGCCCCAGACAGGGCGCCTCCTACGAGCAGTACTTC.

V and J are TRBV29-1 and TRBJ1-2, with 9 bases matching TRBD1. The germline CDR1 and CDR2 sequences are SQVTM and ANQGSEA. This CDR3 has 15 residues. V shed 0 bases, J shed 4 bases, and the junction held 6 bases outside the gene matches. CDR3 in DNA: TGCAGCGTTGAAGACCGGGACAGGGACGCCTATGGCTACACCTTC. As protein: CSVEDRDRDAYGYTF. Supplemented by reference TRBV29-1 and TRBJ1-2, the full variable domain reads SAVISQKPSRDICQRGTSLTIQCQVDSQVTMMFWYRQQPGQSLTLIATANQGSEATYESGFVIDKFPISRPNLTFSTLTVSNMSPEDSSIYLCSVEDRDRDAYGYTFGSGTRLTVV.

This clone was seen once. CDR3 in DNA: TGTGCCAGCGCCAGGGGAACCGGGACAGGGGCAGATACGCAGTATTTT. It codes for CASARGTGTGADTQYF. V and J are TRBV2 and TRBJ2-3; 10 bases fit TRBD1. V was pared by 8 bases and J by 4 bases, with 12 bases of the junction left unmatched. There are 16 residues in the CDR3. Germline V gene data show CDR1 as SNHLY and CDR2 as FYNNEI.

This chain joins TRBV5-1 and TRBJ1-2; 8 bases map to TRBD1. Germline V gene sequence: CDR1 SGHRS, CDR2 YFSETQ. The CDR3 loop spans 16 amino acids. Trimming at V came to 2 bases and at J to 5 bases, leaving 11 bases not matched to a gene. The CDR3 loop reads CASSFSSLDRDYGYTF. The CDR3 DNA reads TGCGCCAGCAGCTTCAGTAGTTTGGACAGGGATTATGGCTACACCTTC.

The gene calls are TRBV11-2 and TRBJ2-7; 13 bases match TRBD2. Germline V gene sequence: CDR1 SGHAT, CDR2 FQNNGV. The junction had 5 bases not matched to a gene; V was cut back by 3 bases and J by 3 bases. The CDR3 covers 16 residues. Written as DNA, the CDR3 is TGTGCCAGCAGCTTTCCGGGACTAGCGGGAAACTACGAGCAGTACTTC. This gives the protein CASSFPGLAGNYEQYF.

The gene calls are TRBV6-2 or TRBV6-3 and TRBJ2-7; D is undetermined. Trimming left V 7 bases short and J 2 bases short, with 27 bases between. CDR3 size: 18 residues. Germline CDR1 MNHEY, CDR2 SVGEGT. CDR3 sequence (DNA): TGTGCCAGCAACCCGGAGTTGGAGTTCGACTGGAAGACCTACGAGCAGTACTTC. This sequence encodes CASNPELEFDWKTYEQYF.

The chain is built from TRBV7-9 and TRBJ2-3, with TRBD2 as a possible D gene (6 bases). Germline lookup yields CDR1 SEHNR and CDR2 FQNEAQ (reference sequence). The CDR3 consists of 15 residues. V gave up 6 bases and J gave up 1 base, with 14 bases separating them. The CDR3 region has the DNA TGTGCCAGCAGGCCCGGGGGAATGGGCACAGATACGCAGTATTTT. This codes for CASRPGGMGTDTQYF.

The chain combines TRBV7-9 with TRBJ1-2; no clear D. The CDR3 has 12 residues. The germline V gene encodes CDR1 SEHNR and CDR2 FQNEAQ (reference sequence). Trimming shortened V by 4 bases and J by 8 bases, and 11 bases separated the two germline ends. The CDR3 here is CASSSAAAGYTF. The CDR3 DNA reads TGTGCCAGCAGCTCAGCGGCGGCCGGCTACACCTTC.

This clone showed up just a few times. The chain couples TRBV11-1 to TRBJ2-6; no firm D call. Germline CDR1 and CDR2: SGHAT and FQDESV (reference sequence). The V and J ends lost 5 bases and 0 bases respectively, with 11 bases between them. The length of the CDR3 is 16 residues. In DNA, the CDR3 is TGTGCCAGCAGCCCTCCCCCCCGCTCTGGGGCCAACGTCCTGACTTTC. Its protein is CASSPPPRSGANVLTF.

This clone was detected a few times. V gene TRBV2 combines with J gene TRBJ2-5; 9 bases fit TRBD2. The J segment lost 0 bases and the V segment lost 6 bases, leaving 5 bases of the junction unmatched. This CDR3 is 15 amino acids long. Germline values: CDR1 SNHLY, CDR2 FYNNEI. CDR3 in DNA: TGTGCCAGCAGCGCGACTAGCGGTTACCAAGAGACCCAGTACTTC. It encodes CASSATSGYQETQYF. The full variable domain, rest sourced from reference TRBV2 and TRBJ2-5, is EPEVTQTPSHQVTQMGQEVILRCVPISNHLYFYWYRQILGQKVEFLVSFYNNEISEKSEIFDDQFSVERPDGSNFTLKIRSTKLEDSAMYFCASSATSGYQETQYFGPGTRLLVL.

The chain recombines TRBV10-2 with TRBJ2-1, with 8 bases lining up with TRBD2. V was clipped by 2 bases and J by 4 bases; unmatched bases: 7. Germline V CDR1 and CDR2: WSHSY, SAAADI. CDR3 length: 16 amino acids. As DNA, the CDR3 is TGCGCCAGCAGTGAGGATAGGACTAGCAGGTACAATGAGCAGTTCTTC. Its protein product is CASSEDRTSRYNEQFF.

The J gene is TRBJ2-3, the V gene TRBV5-1; 9 bases agree with TRBD1. The CDR3 spans 15 residues. Trimming at V came to 6 bases and at J to 3 bases, leaving 8 bases not matched to a gene. In germline, CDR1 is SGHRS, CDR2 YFSETQ. The CDR3 coding sequence is TGCGCCAGCACAATCGGACAGGGGCGGACAGATACGCAGTATTTT. Residues: CASTIGQGRTDTQYF.

The chain couples TRBV7-9 to TRBJ2-1; 12 bases fit TRBD2. Germline V gene lookup returns CDR1 SEHNR and CDR2 FQNEAQ (reference sequence). The trim removed 5 bases at V and 2 bases at J, leaving 1 base unmatched. The length of the CDR3 is 15 residues. The CDR3 is CASSRLAGAYNEQFF. The CDR3 DNA reads TGTGCCAGCAGCAGACTAGCGGGAGCCTACAATGAGCAGTTCTTC.

This chain uses TRBV19 with TRBJ2-7; the D gene is possibly TRBD2 (5 bases). V dropped 9 bases and J dropped 1 base, with 13 bases sitting between them. Germline V CDR1 and CDR2: LNHDA, SQIVND (reference sequence). This CDR3 is built from 13 residues. The chain's CDR3 is CASAARVSYEQYF. The CDR3 DNA reads as TGTGCCAGCGCAGCGCGGGTTTCCTACGAGCAGTACTTC.

The V gene is TRBV18, the J gene TRBJ2-7; a weak D match, TRBD1 (7 bases). CDR1 and CDR2 (germline): KGHSH, LQKENI. This CDR3 has 15 amino acids. V was pared by 3 bases and J by 3 bases, with 15 bases between. As DNA, the CDR3 is TGTGCCAGCTCACCCGTCAGGGGGGACGACTACGAGCAGTACTTC. It translates to CASSPVRGDDYEQYF.

The rearrangement uses TRBV11-2 and TRBJ1-3; tentative D call: TRBD1 (5 bases). CDR3 length: 14 amino acids. CDR1 is SGHAT, CDR2 FQNNGV, per germline. Trimming left V 5 bases short and J 1 base short, with 9 bases between. CDR3 loop: CASSPGHSGNTIYF. CDR3 bases: TGTGCCAGCAGCCCAGGACATTCTGGAAACACCATATATTTT.

The rearrangement joins TRBV12-5 to TRBJ2-1; 8 bases align to TRBD2. J was trimmed by 7 bases and V by 6 bases; bases with no gene match: 14. Per the germline V gene, CDR1 is LGHNT and CDR2 is FRNRAP. This CDR3 has 16 residues. CDR3 DNA: TGTGCTAGTGGCGCAGCTCCGGGACTAGTCGTTAATGAGCAGTTCTTC. Encoded protein: CASGAAPGLVVNEQFF.

This clone is a singleton in its sample. The chain combines TRBV5-6 with TRBJ1-2, with 11 positions matching TRBD1. The CDR3 has 15 residues. The V gene's germline CDR1 is SGHDT and CDR2 YYEEEE. With V trimmed by 4 bases and J by 5 bases, 7 bases remained unmatched. The CDR3 coding sequence is TGTGCCAGCAGCGCTACCGGGACAGGGGGGTATGGCTACACCTTC. This translates into CASSATGTGGYGYTF.

The V call is TRBV28, the J call TRBJ1-2; 8 nucleotides agree with TRBD1. With V trimmed by 3 bases and J by 7 bases, 4 bases remained unmatched. There are 13 residues in the CDR3. Looked up from germline, CDR1 is MDHEN and CDR2 is SYDVKM. The CDR3 reads CASSFPGGGGYTF. The CDR3, as DNA: TGTGCCAGCAGTTTCCCAGGGGGCGGTGGCTACACCTTC.

This clone was detected once. The J gene is TRBJ1-5, the V gene TRBV30; the D gene is possibly TRBD1 (6 bases). The ends were cut back, 1 base at V and 6 bases at J, with 10 bases in the middle. Germline CDR1 reads GTSNPN; CDR2 reads SVGIG (reference sequence). The CDR3 length is 13 residues. The CDR3 is CAWSAQGSQPQHF. CDR3 bases: TGTGCCTGGAGTGCACAGGGAAGTCAGCCCCAGCATTTT.

The V call is TRBV6-5, the J call TRBJ2-7; 8 bases are a match to TRBD2. Germline V gene lookup returns CDR1 MNHEY and CDR2 SVGAGI. This CDR3 is 13 amino acids long. The V segment lost 7 bases and the J segment 5 bases; nucleotides outside the gene matches: 7. The CDR3 DNA sequence: TGTGCCAGCATCAATAGCGGGGTCCACGAGCAGTACTTC. The encoded protein is CASINSGVHEQYF.

The rearrangement uses TRBV23-1 and TRBJ2-2, with 14 nucleotides matching TRBD2. TRBV23-1 is an ORF for which the function is uncertain. J lost 4 bases, V lost 2 bases, and 6 bases had no gene match. The CDR3 is made up of 18 amino acids. The DNA for the CDR3 is TGCGCCAGCAGTCAAGGGACTAGCGGGAGTCCGGGCACCGGGGAGCTGTTTTTT. It specifies CASSQGTSGSPGTGELFF.

This chain connects TRBV5-1 to TRBJ1-4; D remains ambiguous. There are 15 residues in the CDR3. The germline CDR1 and CDR2 sequences are SGHRS and YFSETQ. V lost 2 bases and J 0 bases, leaving 8 bases between the germline ends. The CDR3 region is CASSLGRPTNEKLFF. For the CDR3, the DNA is TGCGCCAGCAGCTTAGGGAGACCAACTAATGAAAAACTGTTTTTT.